Listed here is a single T cell receptor beta chain. The sample has other DNA sequences that encode this CDR3 too. The data stem from a study of beta chain features in type 1 diabetes. TCRB transcripts that were expressed got sequenced, as all of the isolated RNA had been reverse transcribed. The repertoire was sequenced with immunoSEQ multiplex PCR; TCRdb's copy has only in-frame clones and lacks some. Of around 280,000 clones in the sample, 8% were seen once. CDR1 and CDR2 from the germline V gene are MDHEN and SYDVKM. The CDR3 totals 12 residues. V dropped 6 bases and J dropped 2 bases, with 5 bases sitting between them.

This clonotype was sampled from a woman aged 18-29 years in good health. This chain connects TRBV28 to TRBJ1-5; perhaps TRBD1 as D (5 bases). The material sequenced was central memory CD4+ T cells from blood. The CDR3 protein is CASRGGNQPQHF. In DNA, the CDR3 is TGTGCCAGCAGAGGGGGCAATCAGCCCCAGCATTTT. The complete variable domain, with remaining parts taken from reference TRBV28 and TRBJ1-5, reads DVKVTQSSRYLVKRTGEKVFLECVQDMDHENMFWYRQDPGLGLRLIYFSYDVKMKEKGDIPEGYSVSREKKERFSLILESASTNQTSMYLCASRGGNQPQHFGDGTRLSIL.